A selection of T cell receptor beta chains follows, all from one sample in a study of shared clonotypes between healthy human individuals. Using immunoSEQ multiplex PCR, the repertoire was profiled, and TCRdb retains in-frame clones only, with some absent. In the table there are hundreds of thousands of clones, about 95% of which are singletons. The source material was naive CD8+ T cells sorted from blood. The source is a woman in her 30s in good health. Each CDR3 is given with its conserved first and last residue. Each record gives: clone size, D gene, V gene, J gene, CDR3 DNA, CDR3 protein. A D gene is named only where the DNA matches it firmly. The size of a clone is reported for some rows only, either as once, few or many, or as a class for expanded clones.

size: -; D: TRBD2; V: TRBV27; J: TRBJ2-7; DNA: TGTGCCAGCAGTTTTCGGGGGGACCTAAACTACGAGCAGTACTTC; CDR3: CASSFRGDLNYEQYF
size: once; D: TRBD2; V: TRBV11-2; J: TRBJ2-1; DNA: TGTGCCAGCAGCTTAGATCTCACTAGCGGGATTTACAATGAGCAGTTCTTC; CDR3: CASSLDLTSGIYNEQFF
size: -; D: TRBD1; V: TRBV4-2; J: TRBJ1-5; DNA: TGTGCCAGCAGCCAACAAACTCGACAGGGAGGTCAGCCCCAGCATTTT; CDR3: CASSQQTRQGGQPQHF
size: -; D: -; V: TRBV28; J: TRBJ2-7; DNA: TGTGCCAGCAGTTCCCCCTTTTTGCTCGGGAGTATCTACGAGCAGTACTTC; CDR3: CASSSPFLLGSIYEQYF
size: -; D: -; V: TRBV29-1; J: TRBJ1-2; DNA: TGCAGCGTTGTAGTTGATGGCTACACCTTC; CDR3: CSVVVDGYTF
size: -; D: -; V: TRBV27; J: TRBJ1-2; DNA: TGTGCCAGCAGTTTATCGAGCAGGGATGGCTACACCTTC; CDR3: CASSLSSRDGYTF
size: few; D: TRBD1; V: TRBV7-9; J: TRBJ2-7; DNA: TGTGCCAGCAGCTTGACAGGGAACGAGCAGTACTTC; CDR3: CASSLTGNEQYF
size: -; D: -; V: TRBV6-1; J: TRBJ1-1; DNA: TGTGCCAGCAGCCAGGCCACTGAAGCTTTCTTT; CDR3: CASSQATEAFF
size: -; D: -; V: TRBV28; J: TRBJ2-5; DNA: TGTGCCAGCAGTTTACTCCAGAGCTTTGCCCAAGAGACCCAGTACTTC; CDR3: CASSLLQSFAQETQYF
size: -; D: TRBD2; V: TRBV11-2; J: TRBJ2-7; DNA: TGTGCCAGCATCCCCGGGAGGATCTCGTACGAGCAGTACTTC; CDR3: CASIPGRISYEQYF
size: -; D: -; V: TRBV9; J: TRBJ2-3; DNA: TGTGCCAGCAGCGGTAGCGGTTCCCTCACAGATACGCAGTATTTT; CDR3: CASSGSGSLTDTQYF
size: -; D: TRBD2; V: TRBV27; J: TRBJ2-7; DNA: TGTGCCAGCAGACCGACGGGCGGGAGCTACGAGCAGTACTTC; CDR3: CASRPTGGSYEQYF
size: few; D: TRBD1; V: TRBV2; J: TRBJ1-1; DNA: TGTGCCAGCACCCGGACAGGGAGAGCTTTCTTT; CDR3: CASTRTGRAFF
size: -; D: -; V: TRBV7-9; J: TRBJ1-1; DNA: TGTGCCAGCGGCCCAGCGGGGTTTGGGGACACTGAAGCTTTCTTT; CDR3: CASGPAGFGDTEAFF
size: -; D: -; V: TRBV11-2; J: TRBJ2-7; DNA: TGTGCCAGCAGCTCGGACGGATCAAAGTACGAGCAGTACTTC; CDR3: CASSSDGSKYEQYF
size: -; D: -; V: TRBV27; J: TRBJ2-7; DNA: TGTGCCAGCAGTCCAGACAGGTCTAGGCAGTACTTC; CDR3: CASSPDRSRQYF
size: -; D: TRBD2; V: TRBV5-6; J: TRBJ2-7; DNA: TGTGCCAGCAGTATCGGGACTAGCTACGAGCAGTACTTC; CDR3: CASSIGTSYEQYF
size: -; D: -; V: TRBV11-2; J: TRBJ2-3; DNA: TGTGCCAGCAGCTTACCCCAGGACCTACAGGGACGGGGTGGTGATACGCAGTATTTT; CDR3: CASSLPQDLQGRGGDTQYF
size: -; D: -; V: TRBV28; J: TRBJ1-4; DNA: TGTGCCAGCAGTTTCCCAGTCGATGAAAAACTGTTTTTT; CDR3: CASSFPVDEKLFF
size: -; D: TRBD1; V: TRBV28; J: TRBJ1-1; DNA: TGTGCCAGCAGTTTATCGGTCAGGGGGCCCTACGCCGAAGCTTTCTTT; CDR3: CASSLSVRGPYAEAFF
size: -; D: -; V: TRBV5-1; J: TRBJ2-1; DNA: TGCGCCAGCAGCTCCCCCACAGAGAATGAGCAGTTCTTC; CDR3: CASSSPTENEQFF
size: -; D: TRBD2; V: TRBV7-7; J: TRBJ2-1; DNA: TGTGCCAGCAGCTTAAGTTCGGGAGGTACCAATGAGCAGTTCTTC; CDR3: CASSLSSGGTNEQFF
size: -; D: TRBD1; V: TRBV6-5; J: TRBJ1-1; DNA: TGTGCCAGCAGTTCCACCGGGACAGGGCGGACTGAAGCTTTCTTT; CDR3: CASSSTGTGRTEAFF
size: -; D: TRBD2; V: TRBV18; J: TRBJ2-1; DNA: TGTGCCAGCTCACCACCTGGCGGGAGTTCGGATGAGCAGTTCTTC; CDR3: CASSPPGGSSDEQFF
size: -; D: TRBD1; V: TRBV5-4; J: TRBJ1-1; DNA: TGTGCCAGCAGCACGACAGGGTACGCTGAAGCTTTCTTT; CDR3: CASSTTGYAEAFF
size: -; D: -; V: TRBV7-9; J: TRBJ1-1; DNA: TGTGCCAGCAGCTTTGTCGAGAACACTGAAGCTTTCTTT; CDR3: CASSFVENTEAFF
size: -; D: TRBD2; V: TRBV27; J: TRBJ2-1; DNA: TGTGCCAGCAGTTTTTCGGCGGGAGCTGTCTACAATGAGCAGTTCTTC; CDR3: CASSFSAGAVYNEQFF
size: -; D: -; V: TRBV19; J: TRBJ1-1; DNA: TGTGCCAGTAACCCGCGGGGGGCAGCGAACACTGAAGCTTTCTTT; CDR3: CASNPRGAANTEAFF
size: -; D: -; V: TRBV2; J: TRBJ2-7; DNA: TGTGCCATCCTCAAAGAGGTCTCCTACGAGCAGTACTTC; CDR3: CAILKEVSYEQYF
size: -; D: -; V: TRBV6-5; J: TRBJ2-1; DNA: TGTGCCAGCAGTTATACCCCAGGGTTTGGGAATGAGCAGTTCTTC; CDR3: CASSYTPGFGNEQFF
size: -; D: -; V: TRBV2; J: TRBJ1-1; DNA: TGTGCCAGCAGTTGGGGGGGTGGTGTGAACACTGAAGCTTTCTTT; CDR3: CASSWGGGVNTEAFF
size: -; D: TRBD2; V: TRBV4-2; J: TRBJ2-2; DNA: TGTGCCAGCAGCCAGAACCTGGGGTGGGCTAGCGGGAACAACACCGGGGAGCTGTTTTTT; CDR3: CASSQNLGWASGNNTGELFF
size: -; D: -; V: TRBV5-4; J: TRBJ1-2; DNA: TGTGCCAGCAGCTTGGAATCAGGAAGCCGGGGCTACACCTTC; CDR3: CASSLESGSRGYTF
size: -; D: TRBD1; V: TRBV10-3; J: TRBJ2-3; DNA: TGTGCCATCAGTGAGGGACAGGGGGCGCTGGGAGATACGCAGTATTTT; CDR3: CAISEGQGALGDTQYF
size: -; D: TRBD2; V: TRBV27; J: TRBJ2-7; DNA: TGTGCCAGCAGTTTTCAGGCCCTTGCTAGCGGAGCCTACGAGCAGTACTTC; CDR3: CASSFQALASGAYEQYF
size: -; D: -; V: TRBV19; J: TRBJ1-1; DNA: TGTGCCAGTAGTATAAGTTTTGGAAACACTGAAGCTTTCTTT; CDR3: CASSISFGNTEAFF
size: -; D: -; V: TRBV14; J: TRBJ2-1; DNA: TGTGCCAGCAGCGGGAGACCCACCTACAATGAGCAGTTCTTC; CDR3: CASSGRPTYNEQFF
size: -; D: TRBD1; V: TRBV11-2; J: TRBJ2-2; DNA: TGTGCCAGCAGCTTAGCGACAGGGGGCGACACCGGGGAGCTGTTTTTT; CDR3: CASSLATGGDTGELFF
size: -; D: -; V: TRBV4-2; J: TRBJ2-7; DNA: TGTGCCAGCAGCCAAGTTCCCTACGAGCAGTACTTC; CDR3: CASSQVPYEQYF
size: -; D: -; V: TRBV23-1; J: TRBJ2-7; DNA: TGCGCCAGCAGTCAACCCAGGTCCCCCCTCCCCGAGCAGTACTTC; CDR3: CASSQPRSPLPEQYF
size: -; D: -; V: TRBV29-1; J: TRBJ1-1; DNA: TGCAGCGTCAACAGACCCGATGAAGCTTTCTTT; CDR3: CSVNRPDEAFF
size: -; D: TRBD1; V: TRBV25-1; J: TRBJ1-2; DNA: TGTGCCAGCAGTAAAGACAGGGGGCACTATGGCTACACCTTC; CDR3: CASSKDRGHYGYTF
size: -; D: -; V: TRBV7-9; J: TRBJ2-1; DNA: TGTGCCAGCAGCAGCTATACGCGGTACAATGAGCAGTTCTTC; CDR3: CASSSYTRYNEQFF
size: -; D: -; V: TRBV10-3; J: TRBJ1-1; DNA: TGTGCCATCAGTGACCCGCTGTGGAGCACTGAAGCTTTCTTT; CDR3: CAISDPLWSTEAFF
size: -; D: -; V: TRBV7-8; J: TRBJ1-1; DNA: TGTGCCAGCAGCTCGCCGGGGACAAGAAGCCTAGCTTTCTTT; CDR3: CASSSPGTRSLAFF
size: -; D: TRBD2; V: TRBV28; J: TRBJ2-7; DNA: TGTGCCAGCAGTCCGACTAGCGGCACCTACGAGCAGTACTTC; CDR3: CASSPTSGTYEQYF
size: -; D: -; V: TRBV9; J: TRBJ1-2; DNA: TGTGCCAGCAGCGAACAGGGCTATGGCTACACCTTC; CDR3: CASSEQGYGYTF
size: once; D: TRBD1; V: TRBV7-9; J: TRBJ2-1; DNA: TGTGCCAGCAGTCCCGGGACAGGGGCCTACAATGAGCAGTTCTTC; CDR3: CASSPGTGAYNEQFF
size: -; D: TRBD2; V: TRBV9; J: TRBJ2-3; DNA: TGTGCCAGCAGCGTAGCTGTAGCGGGAGGATGGGATACGCAGTATTTT; CDR3: CASSVAVAGGWDTQYF
size: -; D: TRBD1; V: TRBV7-9; J: TRBJ2-7; DNA: TGTGCCAGCAGCTTGCCGGACAGGGTACTCGACGAGCAGTACTTC; CDR3: CASSLPDRVLDEQYF
size: -; D: TRBD2; V: TRBV27; J: TRBJ2-7; DNA: TGTGCCAGCGGACTACTAGCGGGACCCTCCGTTTTTGGCGAGCAGTACTTC; CDR3: CASGLLAGPSVFGEQYF
size: -; D: -; V: TRBV11-2; J: TRBJ2-7; DNA: TGTGCCAGCAGCTTAATGCGAGCGGACGAGCAGTACTTC; CDR3: CASSLMRADEQYF
size: -; D: TRBD2; V: TRBV4-2; J: TRBJ2-7; DNA: TGTGCCAGCCGAAAAACGGGAGGGGGCGAGCAGTACTTC; CDR3: CASRKTGGGEQYF
size: -; D: TRBD2; V: TRBV9; J: TRBJ2-1; DNA: TGTGCCAGCAGCTTAGCGGGAGGTGAGCAGTTCTTC; CDR3: CASSLAGGEQFF
size: -; D: -; V: TRBV27; J: TRBJ2-7; DNA: TGTGCCAGCAGGGGTAGGGATGACCTAGGCTACGAGCAGTACTTC; CDR3: CASRGRDDLGYEQYF